The clone carrying this TCR beta chain was recorded a few times. Its antigen is undetermined. This specimen comes from a study of human T cells and chemical hapten exposure. Study-wide background: Skin on the upper inner arm, about 2 cm by about 2 cm in size, was sensitized with 2% DPC. Diphenylcyclopropenone, dosed weekly to the scalp, was given to patients throughout the roughly 25-week study.

The time point: patch test 3, about 24 weeks after DPC sensitization. The treatment was: therapeutic diphenylcyclopropenone sensitization with weekly scalp DPC. Whole-study results and caveats: Sensitizing to DPC left TCRs with a frequency above 1 in 1000 unaltered. Donors were affected by alopecia, so their immune reaction might vary from that of healthy individuals.

One entry per CDR3 protein results from TCRdb running MiXCR on the RACE reads. The sample has approximately 97,000 distinct CDR3 sequences; 25% to 30% are singletons. Germline-derived CDR1 and CDR2 are DFQATT and SNEGSKA (reference sequence). With 5 bases clipped from V and 0 bases from J, the junction kept 10 bases outside the gene matches. This CDR3 region has 16 residues. The chain joins TRBV20-1 to TRBJ2-3, with 8 nucleotides matching TRBD1. The input for sequencing was whole blood, taken in connection with sensitization to the hapten diphenylcyclopropenone (DPC). This sequence was found in a man aged 35-49 years with alopecia areata. Some clones in this sample may be carry-over from other donors' samples. CDR3 protein: CSADDRGSLSTDTQYF. CDR3 DNA: TGCAGTGCTGACGACAGGGGATCTCTTAGCACAGATACGCAGTATTTT.